Following are 18 T cell receptor beta chains from one sample sequenced in a study of blood T cell repertoires in COVID-19. Repertoires were generated with immunoSEQ multiplex PCR, while TCRdb's copy carries only in-frame clones and drops some. The sample gives 250,000 to 300,000 clones, roughly nine tenths of which show up once; around 12% is in the top ten. Material for sequencing was peripheral blood. These TCRs come from a woman aged 25 to 39 with COVID-19, enrolled during active disease.

This clone was picked up one time. The J gene is TRBJ1-5, the V gene TRBV7-8; tentative D call: TRBD1 (6 bases). Germline V gives CDR1 SGHVS, CDR2 FQNEAQ. Deletions cut 5 bases from V and 6 bases from J, with 14 bases between. The CDR3 sequence is 14 residues long. The chain's CDR3 is CASSTTGPSQPQHF. The CDR3 bases are TGTGCCAGCAGCACTACAGGGCCTAGTCAGCCCCAGCATTTT. Looking up the rest from reference TRBV7-8 and TRBJ1-5 gives the full variable domain: GAGVSQSPRYKVAKRGQDVALRCDPISGHVSLFWYQQALGQGPEFLTYFQNEAQLDKSGLPSDRFFAERPEGSVSTLKIQRTQQEDSAVYLCASSTTGPSQPQHFGDGTRLSIL.

This CDR3 is CASSESKSSYEQYF. CDR3 in DNA: TGTGCCAGCAGTGAAAGTAAGAGCTCCTACGAGCAGTACTTC. J is TRBJ2-7 and V is TRBV2, with D hard to call. Looked up from germline, CDR1 is SNHLY and CDR2 is FYNNEI. Trimming stripped 2 bases from V and 0 bases from J, with 8 bases between. The CDR3 totals 14 residues.

The rearrangement links TRBV27 to TRBJ2-7, with TRBD1 as a possible D gene (6 bases). The CDR3 has 13 amino acids. Between the trimmed V and J ends, which lost 5 bases and 5 bases, there was a span of 13 bases. Germline assignment: CDR1 MNHEY and CDR2 SMNVEV (reference sequence). CDR3 amino acids: CASSTGQFNEQYF. The CDR3 bases are TGTGCCAGCAGTACCGGACAGTTCAACGAGCAGTACTTC.

The V call is TRBV2, the J call TRBJ1-2; D perhaps matches TRBD1 (5 bases). The V gene's germline CDR1 is SNHLY and CDR2 FYNNEI. The CDR3 is 12 amino acids. Trimming removed 4 bases from V and 5 bases from J, with 8 bases in between. The CDR3 is CASSADSYGYTF. As DNA, the CDR3 is TGTGCCAGCAGTGCCGACAGTTATGGCTACACCTTC.

This chain connects TRBV4-2 to TRBJ2-2; 7 bases agree with TRBD1. Germline CDR1 and CDR2: LGHNA and YNFKEQ. This CDR3 spans 18 amino acids. Germline trimming cut 1 base from V and 3 bases from J; bases unmatched to any gene: 11. The chain's CDR3 is CASSQGVAQGTYTGELFF. CDR3 coding DNA: TGTGCCAGCAGCCAAGGGGTCGCACAGGGGACCTACACCGGGGAGCTGTTTTTT.

The rearrangement links TRBV11-3 to TRBJ1-1; D is unclear. CDR1 SGHNT and CDR2 YENEEA come from the germline V gene. Trimming cost V 0 bases and J 0 bases, with 8 bases left between them. The CDR3 consists of 15 residues. This chain's CDR3 is CASSLDGRMNTEAFF. The CDR3 nucleotides read TGTGCCAGCAGCTTAGATGGGCGCATGAACACTGAAGCTTTCTTT.

V usage is TRBV5-6 and J usage is TRBJ1-6, with D perhaps matching TRBD1 (5 bases). The CDR3 runs 14 residues. With 1 base removed from V and 7 bases from J, the gap between germline ends came to 9 bases. Germline V gene sequence: CDR1 SGHDT, CDR2 YYEEEE. The CDR3 DNA follows: TGTGCCAGCAGCTTGACAGGATTCAATTCACCCCTCCACTTT. It yields the protein CASSLTGFNSPLHF.

The V and J genes are TRBV15 and TRBJ1-4; D gene ambiguous. Germline lookup yields CDR1 LNHNV and CDR2 YYDKDF (reference sequence). V lost 2 bases and J lost 4, with 11 bases in between. The CDR3 sequence is 15 residues long. The CDR3 region is CATSRRTKGNEKLFF. CDR3 bases: TGTGCCACCAGCAGACGGACTAAGGGTAATGAAAAACTGTTTTTT.

On this clone itself: At one end, the junction sequence differs from germline, possibly due to a read error. V and J are TRBV7-2 and TRBJ2-3; 8 positions match TRBD2. The length of the CDR3 is 17 residues. Looked up from germline, CDR1 is SGHTA and CDR2 is FQGNSA. This chain's CDR3 is CAGSPLLRRGVTDTQYF. In nucleotides, the CDR3 is TGTGCCGGCAGCCCCCTCTTGAGGCGGGGGGTCACAGATACGCAGTATTTT.

The chain couples TRBV3-1 (or the pseudogene TRBV3-2) to TRBJ1-1; D is perhaps TRBD1 (5 bases). Germline V gives CDR1 LGHDT, CDR2 YNNKEL (reference sequence). The CDR3 spans 13 residues. V shed 5 bases and J shed 5 bases, with 12 bases lying between them. The CDR3 coding sequence is TGTGCCAGCAGCTCAGCAGGGAATACTGAAGCTTTCTTT. It is translated as CASSSAGNTEAFF.

The table lists this clone with a count of one. The V gene is TRBV3-1 (or the pseudogene TRBV3-2), the J gene TRBJ2-5; D is undetermined. This CDR3 has 13 amino acids. V was cut by 0 bases and J by 5 bases, with 7 bases left in between. The germline gives CDR1 LGHDT, CDR2 YNNKEL (reference sequence). CDR3 in amino acids: CASSQEVGETQYF. Written as DNA, the CDR3 is TGTGCCAGCAGCCAAGAAGTCGGGGAGACCCAGTACTTC.

The CDR3 loop is CASSPISNQETQYF. CDR3 DNA sequence: TGTGCCAGCAGCCCGATTAGTAACCAAGAGACCCAGTACTTC. V usage is TRBV3-1 (or the pseudogene TRBV3-2) and J usage is TRBJ2-5; D not certain. This CDR3 contains 14 residues. Germline V gene sequence: CDR1 LGHDT, CDR2 YNNKEL (reference sequence). V lost 4 bases and J 0 bases, leaving 9 bases between the germline ends.

The gene calls are TRBV4-1 and TRBJ2-7, with a weak D call TRBD1 (6 bases). Trimming shortened V by 4 bases and J by 5 bases, and 12 bases separated the two germline ends. The CDR3 totals 13 residues. CDR1 and CDR2 from the germline V gene are MGHRA and YSYEKL. CDR3 protein: CASSLRQANEQYF. The CDR3 coding sequence is TGCGCCAGCAGCCTAAGACAGGCCAACGAGCAGTACTTC.

The chain has TRBV11-2 and TRBJ2-1; 7 bases match TRBD1. CDR1 is SGHAT and CDR2 is FQNNGV in the germline V gene. V was pared by 1 base and J by 3 bases, with 3 bases of the junction left unmatched. The CDR3 loop spans 15 amino acids. This CDR3 reads CASSLVGTDYNEQFF. The CDR3 nucleotides are TGTGCCAGCAGCTTAGTTGGGACAGACTACAATGAGCAGTTCTTC.

This CDR3 reads CASSPGGGYYEQYF. CDR3 nucleotides: TGTGCCAGCAGCCCGGGGGGGGGATACTACGAGCAGTACTTC. The V call is TRBV11-3, the J call TRBJ2-7; 8 bases are shared with TRBD2. V shed 5 bases, J shed 3 bases, and the junction held 6 bases outside the gene matches. The germline V gene has CDR1 SGHNT and CDR2 YENEEA. The CDR3 totals 14 residues.

The chain recombines TRBV28 with TRBJ1-5; 7 bases are a match to TRBD1. V lost 2 bases and J lost 2; bases outside the gene matches: 6. Germline assignment: CDR1 MDHEN and CDR2 SYDVKM. This CDR3 is 16 amino acids long. CDR3 protein: CASSLRRGRGNQPQHF. The DNA for the CDR3 is TGTGCCAGCAGTTTAAGGAGGGGGCGCGGCAATCAGCCCCAGCATTTT.

This clone was recorded a few times. The gene calls are TRBV5-4 and TRBJ2-7, with D hard to call. The CDR3 runs to 13 residues. Germline V gene sequence: CDR1 SGHNT, CDR2 YYREEE (reference sequence). Trimming took off 2 bases at V and 2 bases at J, with 8 bases between the two ends. CDR3 loop: CASSFGEAYEQYF. CDR3 nucleotide sequence: TGTGCCAGCAGCTTTGGAGAAGCCTACGAGCAGTACTTC.

J is TRBJ1-1 and V is TRBV2; 10 bases are shared with TRBD1. This CDR3 spans 14 amino acids. Germline V lookup: CDR1 SNHLY, CDR2 FYNNEI. The V gene end was trimmed by 3 bases and the J gene end by 8 bases; junction bases not matched to a gene: 6. The chain's CDR3 is CASSEGQGRREAFF. As DNA, the CDR3 is TGTGCCAGCAGTGAGGGACAGGGGAGGAGGGAAGCTTTCTTT.